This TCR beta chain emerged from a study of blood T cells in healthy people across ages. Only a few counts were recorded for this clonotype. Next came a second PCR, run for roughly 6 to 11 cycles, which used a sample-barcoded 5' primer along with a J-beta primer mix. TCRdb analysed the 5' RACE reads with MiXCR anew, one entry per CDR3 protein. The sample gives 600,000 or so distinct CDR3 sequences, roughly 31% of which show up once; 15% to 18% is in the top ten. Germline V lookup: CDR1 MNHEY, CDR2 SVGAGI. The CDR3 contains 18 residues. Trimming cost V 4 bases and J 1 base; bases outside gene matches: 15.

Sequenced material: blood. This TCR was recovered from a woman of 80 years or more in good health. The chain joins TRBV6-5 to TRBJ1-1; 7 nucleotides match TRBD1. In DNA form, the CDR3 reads TGTGCCAGCAGTTCCCAGGGGGGGCGTTCAAGCTCGAACACTGAAGCTTTCTTT. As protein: CASSSQGGRSSSNTEAFF.